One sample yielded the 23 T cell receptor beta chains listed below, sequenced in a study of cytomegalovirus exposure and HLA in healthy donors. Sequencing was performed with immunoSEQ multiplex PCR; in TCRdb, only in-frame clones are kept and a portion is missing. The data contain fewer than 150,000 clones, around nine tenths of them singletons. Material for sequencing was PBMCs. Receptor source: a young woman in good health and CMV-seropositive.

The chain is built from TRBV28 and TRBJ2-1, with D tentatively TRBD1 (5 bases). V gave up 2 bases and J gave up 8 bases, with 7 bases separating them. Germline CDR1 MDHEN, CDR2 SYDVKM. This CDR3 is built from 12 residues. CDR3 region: CASSLGAHEQFF. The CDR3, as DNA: TGTGCCAGCAGTTTAGGGGCCCATGAGCAGTTCTTC.

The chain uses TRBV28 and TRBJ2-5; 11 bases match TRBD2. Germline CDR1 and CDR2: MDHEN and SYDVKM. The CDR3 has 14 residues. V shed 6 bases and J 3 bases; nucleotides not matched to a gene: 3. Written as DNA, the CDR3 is TGTGCCAGCAGGCTAGCGGGAGGTGAAGAGACCCAGTACTTC. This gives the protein CASRLAGGEETQYF.

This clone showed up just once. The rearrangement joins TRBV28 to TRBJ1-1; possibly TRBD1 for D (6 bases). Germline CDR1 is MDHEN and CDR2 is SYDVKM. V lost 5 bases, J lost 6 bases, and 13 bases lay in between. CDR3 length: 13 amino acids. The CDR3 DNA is TGTGCCAGCAGTATCAACAGGGCCGCTGAAGCTTTCTTT. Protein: CASSINRAAEAFF.

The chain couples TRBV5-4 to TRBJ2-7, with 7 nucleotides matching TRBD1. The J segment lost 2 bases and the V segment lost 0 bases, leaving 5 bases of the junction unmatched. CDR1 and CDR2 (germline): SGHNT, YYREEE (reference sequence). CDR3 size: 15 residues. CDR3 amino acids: CASSLEGTATYEQYF. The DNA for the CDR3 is TGTGCCAGCAGCTTGGAAGGGACAGCTACCTACGAGCAGTACTTC.

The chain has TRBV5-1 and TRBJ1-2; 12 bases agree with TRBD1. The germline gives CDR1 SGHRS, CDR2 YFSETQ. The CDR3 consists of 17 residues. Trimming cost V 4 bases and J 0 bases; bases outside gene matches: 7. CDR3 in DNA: TGCGCCAGCAGCCCTGGGACAGGGGGCGCGGCTAACTATGGCTACACCTTC. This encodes CASSPGTGGAANYGYTF.

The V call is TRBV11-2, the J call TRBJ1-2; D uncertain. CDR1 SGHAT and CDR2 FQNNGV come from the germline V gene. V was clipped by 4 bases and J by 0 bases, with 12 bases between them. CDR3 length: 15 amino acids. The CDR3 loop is CASSSDRHPNYGYTF. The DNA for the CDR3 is TGTGCCAGCAGCTCCGACCGACATCCTAACTATGGCTACACCTTC. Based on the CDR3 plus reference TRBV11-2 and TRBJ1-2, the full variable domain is EAGVAQSPRYKIIEKRQSVAFWCNPISGHATLYWYQQILGQGPKLLIQFQNNGVVDDSQLPKDRFSAERLKGVDSTLKIQPAKLEDSAVYLCASSSDRHPNYGYTFGSGTRLTVV.

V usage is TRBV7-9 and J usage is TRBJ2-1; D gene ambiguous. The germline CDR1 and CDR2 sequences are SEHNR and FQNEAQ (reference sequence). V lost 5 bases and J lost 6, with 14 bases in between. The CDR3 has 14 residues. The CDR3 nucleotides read TGTGCCAGCAGCCCTAAGGCGGAGACCAATGAGCAGTTCTTC. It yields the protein CASSPKAETNEQFF.

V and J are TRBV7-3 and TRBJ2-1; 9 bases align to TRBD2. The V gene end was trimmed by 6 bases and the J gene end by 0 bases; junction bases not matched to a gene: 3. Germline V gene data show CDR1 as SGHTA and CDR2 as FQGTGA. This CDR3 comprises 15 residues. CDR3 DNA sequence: TGTGCCAGCAGTGATAGCGGGAGCTCCTACAATGAGCAGTTCTTC. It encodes CASSDSGSSYNEQFF.

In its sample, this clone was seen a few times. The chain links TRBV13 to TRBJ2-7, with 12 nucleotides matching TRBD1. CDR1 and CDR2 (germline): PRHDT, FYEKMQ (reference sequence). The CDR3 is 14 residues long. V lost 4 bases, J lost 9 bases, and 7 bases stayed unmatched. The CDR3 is CASSWGQGASGQYF. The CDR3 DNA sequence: TGTGCCAGCAGCTGGGGACAGGGGGCGAGCGGGCAGTACTTC.

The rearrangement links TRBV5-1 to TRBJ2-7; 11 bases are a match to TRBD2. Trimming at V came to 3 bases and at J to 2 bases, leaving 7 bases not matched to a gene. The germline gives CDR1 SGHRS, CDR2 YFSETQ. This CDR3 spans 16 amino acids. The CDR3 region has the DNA TGCGCCAGCAGCTCAGGCGGGACTAGCGGCACCTACGAGCAGTACTTC. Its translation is CASSSGGTSGTYEQYF.

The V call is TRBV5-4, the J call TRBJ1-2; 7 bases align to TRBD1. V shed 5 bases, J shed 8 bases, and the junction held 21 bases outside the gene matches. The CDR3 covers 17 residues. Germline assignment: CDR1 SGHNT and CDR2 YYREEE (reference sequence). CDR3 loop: CASSTQRGSGTEEGYTF. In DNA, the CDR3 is TGTGCCAGCAGTACACAGCGGGGGAGCGGGACAGAGGAAGGCTACACCTTC.

The CDR3 reads CASSRDRALYGYTF. The CDR3 nucleotides read TGTGCCAGCAGTAGGGACAGGGCTCTCTATGGCTACACCTTC. The gene calls are TRBV6-5 and TRBJ1-2, with 9 bases matching TRBD1. This CDR3 comprises 14 residues. The germline gives CDR1 MNHEY, CDR2 SVGAGI. The V and J ends lost 5 bases and 4 bases, in that order; junction bases with no gene match: 5.

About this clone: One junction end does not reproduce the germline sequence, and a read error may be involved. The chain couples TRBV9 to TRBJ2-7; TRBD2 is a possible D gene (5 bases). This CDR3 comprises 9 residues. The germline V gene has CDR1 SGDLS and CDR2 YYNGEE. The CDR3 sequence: CASSDGKDF. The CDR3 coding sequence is TGTGCCAGCAGCGACGGGAAGGACTTC.

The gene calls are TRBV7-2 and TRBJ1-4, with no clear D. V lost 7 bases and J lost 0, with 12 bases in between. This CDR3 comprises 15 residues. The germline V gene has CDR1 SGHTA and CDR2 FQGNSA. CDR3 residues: CASTPPGATNEKLFF. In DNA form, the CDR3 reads TGTGCCAGCACCCCCCCGGGTGCAACTAATGAAAAACTGTTTTTT.

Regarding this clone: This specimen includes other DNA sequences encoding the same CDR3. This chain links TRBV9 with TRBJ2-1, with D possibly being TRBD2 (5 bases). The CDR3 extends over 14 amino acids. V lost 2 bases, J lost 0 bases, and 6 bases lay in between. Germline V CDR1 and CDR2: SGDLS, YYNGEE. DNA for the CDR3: TGTGCCAGCAGCGTTGGGAGCTCCTACAATGAGCAGTTCTTC. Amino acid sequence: CASSVGSSYNEQFF.

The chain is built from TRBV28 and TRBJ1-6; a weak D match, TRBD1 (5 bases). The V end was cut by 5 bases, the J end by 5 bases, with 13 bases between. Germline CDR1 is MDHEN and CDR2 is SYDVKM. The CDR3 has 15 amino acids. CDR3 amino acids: CASSTGTDNNSPLHF. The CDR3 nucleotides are TGTGCCAGCAGTACGGGGACTGACAATAATTCACCCCTCCACTTT.

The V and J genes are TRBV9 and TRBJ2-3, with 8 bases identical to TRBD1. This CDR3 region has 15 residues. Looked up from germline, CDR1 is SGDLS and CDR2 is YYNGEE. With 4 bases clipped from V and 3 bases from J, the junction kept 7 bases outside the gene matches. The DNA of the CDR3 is TGTGCCAGCAGCTCCACAGGGGGTAAGACAGATACGCAGTATTTT. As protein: CASSSTGGKTDTQYF.

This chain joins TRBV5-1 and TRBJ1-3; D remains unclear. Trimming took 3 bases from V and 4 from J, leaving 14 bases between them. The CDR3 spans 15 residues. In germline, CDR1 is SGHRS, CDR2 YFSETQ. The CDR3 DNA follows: TGCGCCAGCAGCTCCCGCTTGGGCGAGGGAAACACCATATATTTT. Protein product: CASSSRLGEGNTIYF. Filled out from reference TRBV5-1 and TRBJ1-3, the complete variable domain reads KAGVTQTPRYLIKTRGQQVTLSCSPISGHRSVSWYQQTPGQGLQFLFEYFSETQRNKGNFPGRFSGRQFSNSRSEMNVSTLELGDSALYLCASSSRLGEGNTIYFGEGSWLTVV.

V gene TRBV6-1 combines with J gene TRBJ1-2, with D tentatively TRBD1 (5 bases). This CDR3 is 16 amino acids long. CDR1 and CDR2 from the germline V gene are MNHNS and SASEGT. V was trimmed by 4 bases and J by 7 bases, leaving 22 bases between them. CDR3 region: CASSALPKGQGLGYTF. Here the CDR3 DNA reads TGTGCCAGCAGTGCCTTACCCAAGGGGCAGGGTCTTGGCTACACCTTC.

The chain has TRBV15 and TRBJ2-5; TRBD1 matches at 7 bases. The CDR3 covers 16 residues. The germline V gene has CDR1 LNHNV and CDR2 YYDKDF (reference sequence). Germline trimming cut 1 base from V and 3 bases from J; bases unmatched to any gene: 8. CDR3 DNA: TGTGCCACCAGCAGAGCCATTTGGCAGGGGGAAGAGACCCAGTACTTC. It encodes CATSRAIWQGEETQYF.

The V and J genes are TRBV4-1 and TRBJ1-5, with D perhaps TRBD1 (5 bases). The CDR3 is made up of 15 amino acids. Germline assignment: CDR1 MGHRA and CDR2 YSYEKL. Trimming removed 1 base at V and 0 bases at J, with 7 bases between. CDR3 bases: TGCGCCAGCAGCCAAGGGGACTATAGCAATCAGCCCCAGCATTTT. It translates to CASSQGDYSNQPQHF.

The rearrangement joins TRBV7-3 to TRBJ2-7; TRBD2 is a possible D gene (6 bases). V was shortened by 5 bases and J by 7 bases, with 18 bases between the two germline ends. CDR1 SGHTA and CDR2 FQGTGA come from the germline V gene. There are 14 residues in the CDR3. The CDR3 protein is CASSQGGGTFEQYF. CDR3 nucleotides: TGTGCCAGCAGCCAGGGAGGAGGGACCTTTGAGCAGTACTTC.

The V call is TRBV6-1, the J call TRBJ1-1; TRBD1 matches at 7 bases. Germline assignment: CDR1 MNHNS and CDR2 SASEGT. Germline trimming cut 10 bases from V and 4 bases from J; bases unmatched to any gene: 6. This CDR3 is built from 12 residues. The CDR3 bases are TGTGCCATAAAGACAGGGTTCACTGAAGCTTTCTTT. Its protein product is CAIKTGFTEAFF.